This TCR beta chain was sequenced in a study of CXCR3-negative and CXCR3-positive naive CD8 T cells. Across the study: Total TRB output reached around 140 million reads, about 1.5 +/- 0.3 million per library. Findings of the study overall: Both of the naive subsets showed about the same high diversity, but memory CD8+ cells had much less. Surface CD5 looked about the same in the naive subsets, so the authors worked out TCR strength from TRB CDR3 properties.

The TRB libraries of cDNA were built by UMI-labeled 5' RACE. TCRdb reprocessed the 5' RACE reads and keeps a single row for each CDR3 protein, giving no DNA. The table for this sample gives 45,000 to 65,000 distinct CDR3 sequences. Concerning this clonotype itself: The antigen is unknown.

This CDR3 is 17 amino acids long. Germline V lookup: CDR1 SEHNR, CDR2 FQNEAQ (reference sequence). Sequencing was performed on memory CD8+ T cells from blood. The chain recombines TRBV7-9 with TRBJ2-1; there is no DNA to check the TCRdb D call of TRBD2. The TCR originated in a human donor in good health. Some clones in this sample may be carry-over from other donors' samples. The CDR3 reads CASSLLSGASSYNEQFF.